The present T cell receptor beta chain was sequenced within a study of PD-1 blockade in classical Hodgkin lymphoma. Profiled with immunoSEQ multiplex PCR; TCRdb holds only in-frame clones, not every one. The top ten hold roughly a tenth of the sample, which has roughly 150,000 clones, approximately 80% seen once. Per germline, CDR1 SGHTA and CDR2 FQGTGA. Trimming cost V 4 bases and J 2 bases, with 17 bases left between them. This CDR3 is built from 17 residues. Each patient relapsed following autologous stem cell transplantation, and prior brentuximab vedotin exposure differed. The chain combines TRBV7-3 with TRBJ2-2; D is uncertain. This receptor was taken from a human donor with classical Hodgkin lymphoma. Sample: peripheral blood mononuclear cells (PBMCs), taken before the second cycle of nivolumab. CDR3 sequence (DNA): TGTGCCAGCAGCTCGACCCCCGGACGGGTTAACACCGGGGAGCTGTTTTTT. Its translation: CASSSTPGRVNTGELFF.